A single T cell receptor beta chain is shown here with its context. Antigen specificity is unknown. RNA, once extracted, was reverse transcribed into cDNA for use as the sequencing template. Sequencing used immunoSEQ multiplex PCR; TCRdb keeps in-frame clones, though not all of them. The table lists 200,000 to 250,000 clones, 55% to 70% of them singletons, with 4.2% in the top ten. V was pared by 7 bases and J by 4 bases, with 9 bases of the junction left unmatched. CDR1 is SGHTA, CDR2 FQGNSA, per germline. The CDR3 covers 14 residues. Regarding treatment: oral pan-JAK inhibitor, 5-10 mg twice daily. This entry comes from a study of CD8+ T cells in alopecia areata. Study results and limitations: With tofacitinib ongoing, many expanded lesional clones persisted in both scalp and blood.

The sequence derives from a human donor with alopecia areata. This sequence joins TRBV7-2 and TRBJ1-2; 7 bases line up with TRBD1. The source was CD4+ T cells sorted from blood, collected at week 4, from a patient treated with tofacitinib. CDR3 protein: CASIPQGLGYGYTF. For the CDR3, the DNA is TGTGCCAGCATCCCACAGGGGCTTGGCTATGGCTACACCTTC.